This entry describes one T cell receptor (beta chain). Its antigen is unknown. TCRdb's table, derived via immunoSEQ multiplex PCR, lists solely in-frame clones and lacks some. This sample has 60,000 or so clones, with approximately 84% found just once. The entry originates in a study of lymphopenia after photon versus proton radiotherapy. Broader study findings: Oligoclonal CD8+ Temra expansion after nadir drove photon patients' diversity drop.

There are 14 residues in the CDR3. Per the germline V gene, CDR1 is SGHNT and CDR2 is YYREEE (reference sequence). The V end was cut by 0 bases, the J end by 2 bases, with 8 bases between. J is TRBJ1-2 and V is TRBV5-4; the D gene is possibly TRBD1 (5 bases). This sample comprised peripheral blood, obtained from a patient treated with photon-based radiotherapy. This sequence originates from a man between 35 and 55 years old with gastric cancer. CDR3 sequence: CASSLAGRNYGYTF. In DNA, the CDR3 is TGTGCCAGCAGCTTGGCAGGGCGGAACTATGGCTACACCTTC.